The 21 T cell receptor beta chains presented below share a single source sample, sequenced in a study of CXCR3-negative and CXCR3-positive naive CD8 T cells. UMI-tagged TRB cDNA libraries were built via 5' RACE. TCRdb reprocessed the 5' RACE reads; each CDR3 protein has one entry and no DNA is given. The listing records about 130,000 distinct CDR3 sequences. The specimen sequenced was naive CXCR3- CD8+ T cells from blood. Subset in this sample: CD45RO-CCR7+CD27+CD95- naive CD8+ T cells lacking CXCR3 (TNR3-). The receptors stem from a human donor in good health. Some clones in this sample may be carry-over from other donors' samples.

This sequence joins TRBV6-5 and TRBJ2-1; TCRdb reports TRBD2, a call that lacks DNA to check it against. CDR1 and CDR2 (germline): MNHEY, SVGAGI. The CDR3 is 16 amino acids. The chain's CDR3 is CASSLTSGGSYNEQFF.

This chain connects TRBV28 to TRBJ2-7; the D call from TCRdb, TRBD1, cannot be confirmed without DNA. Germline CDR1 and CDR2: MDHEN and SYDVKM. The CDR3 contains 17 residues. The CDR3 is CASSLFFKTGADYEQYF.

The chain employs TRBV29-1 and TRBJ2-7. The CDR3 sequence is 13 residues long. Per germline, CDR1 SQVTM and CDR2 ANQGSEA. CDR3 amino acids: CSVEAGTSYEQYF.

This chain links TRBV29-1 with TRBJ2-7; TCRdb proposes TRBD1, but this gene call is untestable without DNA. The CDR3 totals 12 residues. Germline V gene sequence: CDR1 SQVTM, CDR2 ANQGSEA. CDR3 loop: CSVWDTSYEQYF.

The chain couples TRBV4-1 to TRBJ2-6; TCRdb outputs TRBD1, but without DNA this stays unchecked. CDR3 length equals 15 residues. Germline V lookup: CDR1 MGHRA, CDR2 YSYEKL. The CDR3 protein is CASSTGGSGANVLTF.

The chain recombines TRBV12-3 or TRBV12-4 with TRBJ2-3; TCRdb designates TRBD1, a call that cannot be tested without DNA. The CDR3 has 15 amino acids. The CDR3: CASRPQGKDTDTQYF.

The chain links TRBV12-3 or TRBV12-4 to TRBJ2-6; TCRdb returns TRBD1, unconfirmable since there is no DNA. This CDR3 has 22 amino acids. The CDR3 here is CASSLKTGGIQSLFSGANVLTF.

The rearrangement joins TRBV20-1 to TRBJ2-5. The germline CDR1 and CDR2 sequences are DFQATT and SNEGSKA (reference sequence). The CDR3 has 14 residues. CDR3 protein: CSGGEKRVQETQYF.

The gene calls are TRBV4-3 and TRBJ2-1; without DNA, the TCRdb call of TRBD2 cannot be checked. The germline V gene has CDR1 LGHNA and CDR2 YSLEER. The CDR3 consists of 16 residues. The chain's CDR3 is CASSNPGLAGVNEQFF.

The V call is TRBV29-1, the J call TRBJ1-1; checking the TCRdb D call of TRBD1 is not possible without DNA. Looked up from germline, CDR1 is SQVTM and CDR2 is ANQGSEA. The CDR3 runs to 13 residues. The chain's CDR3 is CSVEGTGDTEAFF.

The chain links TRBV18 to TRBJ2-5; checking the TCRdb D call of TRBD1 is not possible without DNA. The CDR3 is 17 residues long. The germline V gene has CDR1 KGHSH and CDR2 LQKENI. CDR3 in amino acids: CASSPFPGEVHWETQYF.

The gene calls are TRBV29-1 and TRBJ2-7; TCRdb selects TRBD2, and the lack of DNA leaves this call unchecked. CDR3 length: 18 amino acids. From germline, CDR1 is SQVTM and CDR2 ANQGSEA. CDR3 amino acids: CSVEIGGVRTGGSYEQYF.

V is TRBV12-3 or TRBV12-4 and J is TRBJ2-3. This CDR3 comprises 14 residues. CDR3 residues: CASATHPRTDTQYF.

J is TRBJ2-1 and V is TRBV7-8; TCRdb's D call, TRBD1, is unchecked because there is no DNA. Germline CDR1 SGHVS, CDR2 FQNEAQ. This CDR3 has 15 amino acids. The CDR3 loop is CASSLDSPSDNEQFF.

The chain carries TRBV11-3 and TRBJ1-1. Per the germline V gene, CDR1 is SGHNT and CDR2 is YENEEA. This CDR3 has 13 amino acids. CDR3 loop: CASSLGGVTEAFF.

The V and J genes are TRBV4-1 and TRBJ2-7; TCRdb indicates TRBD2, and absent DNA this call remains unverified. Germline V gene sequence: CDR1 MGHRA, CDR2 YSYEKL. This CDR3 region has 15 residues. CDR3 region: CASSQTSGRASEQYF.

V is TRBV4-1 and J is TRBJ2-1. Looked up from germline, CDR1 is MGHRA and CDR2 is YSYEKL. This CDR3 has 13 amino acids. CDR3 loop: CASSPGVAVEEFF.

This rearrangement joins TRBV11-2 to TRBJ2-1. Germline lookup yields CDR1 SGHAT and CDR2 FQNNGV. The CDR3 spans 11 residues. CDR3 in amino acids: CASSHISEQFF.

The chain employs TRBV28 and TRBJ2-6; TCRdb outputs TRBD1, but without DNA this stays unchecked. This CDR3 region has 19 residues. Germline-derived CDR1 and CDR2 are MDHEN and SYDVKM. CDR3 sequence reads: CASSLGSYGTGVGANVLTF.

This rearrangement joins TRBV7-9 to TRBJ1-1; TCRdb outputs TRBD1, but without DNA this stays unchecked. The length of the CDR3 is 13 residues. The germline V gene encodes CDR1 SEHNR and CDR2 FQNEAQ (reference sequence). The chain's CDR3 is CASSSTYRVEAFF.

This chain links TRBV29-1 with TRBJ2-1; TCRdb outputs TRBD2, but without DNA this stays unchecked. This CDR3 contains 16 residues. The germline CDR1 and CDR2 sequences are SQVTM and ANQGSEA. CDR3 protein: CSALSSGGPLYNEQFF.